These 27 T cell receptor beta chains originate from one sample sequenced in a study of blood T cell repertoires in COVID-19. The assay was immunoSEQ multiplex PCR, and TCRdb's table has in-frame clones only and misses some. Found here are 150,000 to 200,000 clones, over 80% of them singletons; the top ten hold 10% to 15%. The specimen was PBMCs or T cells enriched from blood (not recorded which). These receptors were obtained from a woman aged 60-70 years who had recovered from COVID-19.

In this sample, this clone turned up once. The junction departs from germline at one end; a sequencing error may be responsible. This chain links TRBV7-9 with TRBJ1-2; 7 bases fit TRBD1. The CDR3 extends over 15 amino acids. Germline loops: CDR1 SEHNR, CDR2 FQNEAQ (reference sequence). Written as DNA, the CDR3 is TGTGCCAGCAGCTTACTTCAGGGGGTTAACGATGGCTACACCTTC. Translation: CASSLLQGVNDGYTF.

The J gene is TRBJ2-5, the V gene TRBV18; 9 positions match TRBD2. Germline V lookup: CDR1 KGHSH, CDR2 LQKENI. CDR3 length: 16 amino acids. Trimming at V came to 3 bases and at J to 2 bases, leaving 7 bases not matched to a gene. In DNA form, the CDR3 reads TGTGCCAGCTCACCGTGGGAGCTAGCGGGGCAAGAGACCCAGTACTTC. Translated, it gives CASSPWELAGQETQYF.

The CDR3 loop is CASSLVVGGNNEQFF. Written as DNA, the CDR3 is TGTGCCAGCAGCTTAGTTGTAGGGGGCAACAATGAGCAGTTCTTC. The V gene is TRBV7-9, the J gene TRBJ2-1, with 7 positions matching TRBD1. The CDR3 covers 15 residues. Germline V gene lookup returns CDR1 SEHNR and CDR2 FQNEAQ (reference sequence). The junction had 5 bases not matched to a gene; V was cut back by 1 base and J by 5 bases.

This clone was counted once. The chain employs TRBV5-1 and TRBJ1-2; D is unresolved. Germline CDR1 and CDR2: SGHRS and YFSETQ. The V end lost 0 bases, the J end lost 4 bases, and 7 bases lay between the germline ends. The CDR3 covers 13 residues. The CDR3: CASSLEPLYGYTF. Written as DNA, the CDR3 is TGCGCCAGCAGCTTGGAACCACTCTATGGCTACACCTTC.

The V call is TRBV10-3, the J call TRBJ2-7, with TRBD2 identical over 7 bases. Germline CDR1 ENHRY, CDR2 SYGVKD. Unmatched junction bases numbered 3, after V lost 4 bases and J lost 0 bases. The CDR3 is made up of 14 amino acids. The CDR3 DNA reads as TGTGCCATCAGTGTAGGCGGGAGCTCCTACGAGCAGTACTTC. Translation gives CAISVGGSSYEQYF.

The genes are TRBV2 and TRBJ1-2; TRBD1 matches at 8 bases. The CDR3 spans 14 residues. The germline gives CDR1 SNHLY, CDR2 FYNNEI. Losses at the gene ends were 6 bases for V and 4 bases for J; bases not matched to a gene: 7. CDR3 nucleotides: TGTGCCAGCAGCTCCGGGACAGGACCCTATGGCTACACCTTC. Translating gives CASSSGTGPYGYTF.

This chain's CDR3 is CASSFDRDETQYF. The CDR3 DNA sequence: TGCGCCAGCAGTTTCGACAGGGACGAGACCCAGTACTTC. The chain combines TRBV5-1 with TRBJ2-5; 7 nucleotides line up with TRBD1. V trimming: 5 bases; J trimming: 5 bases; junction bases outside the gene matches: 6. Germline loops: CDR1 SGHRS, CDR2 YFSETQ. This CDR3 region has 13 residues.

This clone has a single count. The chain joins TRBV3-1 (or the pseudogene TRBV3-2) to TRBJ1-2; D gene unclear. CDR3 length equals 14 residues. With 0 bases removed from V and 2 bases from J, the gap between germline ends came to 7 bases. Germline V gene lookup returns CDR1 LGHDT and CDR2 YNNKEL (reference sequence). CDR3 DNA: TGTGCCAGCAGCCAAGAAAGGAGGAACTATGGCTACACCTTC. Translation: CASSQERRNYGYTF.

This clone was picked up one time. This sequence joins TRBV3-1 (or the pseudogene TRBV3-2) and TRBJ2-7; 7 bases line up with TRBD2. Per germline, CDR1 LGHDT and CDR2 YNNKEL (reference sequence). This CDR3 has 12 amino acids. V lost 6 bases to trimming and J lost 5 bases; unmatched junction nucleotides: 4. Here the CDR3 DNA reads TGTGCCAGCAGATTGGGAGGGGACGAGCAGTACTTC. Translated: CASRLGGDEQYF.

This chain joins TRBV7-2 and TRBJ2-5, with 9 bases matching TRBD2. This CDR3 is 16 amino acids long. Trimming removed 5 bases from V and 5 bases from J; junction bases left unmatched: 12. Germline CDR1 reads SGHTA; CDR2 reads FQGNSA. CDR3 loop: CASSRAAGGPWETQYF. CDR3 nucleotides: TGTGCCAGCAGCCGCGCGGCGGGGGGGCCGTGGGAGACCCAGTACTTC.

V gene TRBV10-3 combines with J gene TRBJ1-1; possible D gene TRBD1, 6 bases. The V end was cut by 0 bases, the J end by 1 base, with 12 bases between. This CDR3 has 16 amino acids. Germline CDR1 reads ENHRY; CDR2 reads SYGVKD. The CDR3 loop reads CAISESLPDRNTEAFF. The CDR3 nucleotides are TGTGCCATCAGTGAGTCCCTTCCGGACAGGAACACTGAAGCTTTCTTT.

This chain links TRBV10-2 with TRBJ1-4; D might be TRBD1 (6 bases). CDR1 is WSHSY and CDR2 is SAAADI in the germline V gene. V was cut by 8 bases and J by 6 bases, with 13 bases left in between. The CDR3 spans 13 residues. Written as DNA, the CDR3 is TGCGCCAGCGGCCCAAACAGGGATGAAAAACTGTTTTTT. Amino acids: CASGPNRDEKLFF.

The chain couples TRBV27 to TRBJ2-6; TRBD1 matches 10 bases. The CDR3 covers 20 residues. The V gene end was trimmed by 1 base and the J gene end by 1 base; junction bases not matched to a gene: 10. Germline lookup yields CDR1 MNHEY and CDR2 SMNVEV (reference sequence). The CDR3 loop reads CASSLWGQGYAGSGANVLTF. CDR3 coding DNA: TGTGCCAGCAGTTTATGGGGACAGGGGTATGCCGGGTCTGGGGCCAACGTCCTGACTTTC. The variable domain in full, completed from reference TRBV27 and TRBJ2-6, reads EAQVTQNPRYLITVTGKKLTVTCSQNMNHEYMSWYRQDPGLGLRQIYYSMNVEVTDKGDVPEGYKVSRKEKRNFPLILESPSPNQTSLYFCASSLWGQGYAGSGANVLTFGAGSRLTVL.

The rearrangement joins TRBV9 to TRBJ2-3; tentatively, D is TRBD2 (6 bases). Germline V gene sequence: CDR1 SGDLS, CDR2 YYNGEE. The V end was cut by 1 base, the J end by 4 bases, with 10 bases between. CDR3 length: 14 residues. This chain's CDR3 is CASSVREFADTQYF. CDR3 nucleotide sequence: TGTGCCAGCAGCGTACGGGAGTTCGCAGATACGCAGTATTTT.

The gene calls are TRBV5-1 and TRBJ2-3; 8 bases match TRBD1. The CDR3 contains 14 residues. Germline V lookup: CDR1 SGHRS, CDR2 YFSETQ. With 4 bases clipped from V and 4 bases from J, the junction kept 5 bases outside the gene matches. CDR3 DNA: TGCGCCAGCAGCCACGGACAGGGTCCAGATACGCAGTATTTT. Translating it yields CASSHGQGPDTQYF.

This clone appeared a few times. The chain recombines TRBV7-9 with TRBJ2-1; D is unresolved. The length of the CDR3 is 12 residues. Germline loops: CDR1 SEHNR, CDR2 FQNEAQ (reference sequence). V lost 5 bases, J lost 8 bases, and 10 bases lay in between. DNA for the CDR3: TGTGCCAGCAGCCGCCAGCGCTATGAGCAGTTCTTC. Protein product: CASSRQRYEQFF.

J is TRBJ1-2 and V is TRBV14, with D possibly matching TRBD1 (5 bases). With 0 bases removed from V and 4 bases from J, the gap between germline ends came to 21 bases. This CDR3 contains 18 residues. Germline V gene lookup returns CDR1 SGHDN and CDR2 FVKESK. The CDR3 here is CASSQDPRGQAKLYGYTF. The CDR3 nucleotides read TGTGCCAGCAGCCAAGATCCGCGAGGACAAGCCAAGCTCTATGGCTACACCTTC.

The genes are TRBV24-1 and TRBJ2-7, with TRBD1 matching over 7 bases. The V gene end was trimmed by 6 bases and the J gene end by 3 bases; junction bases not matched to a gene: 7. This CDR3 is built from 14 residues. Per germline, CDR1 KGHDR and CDR2 SFDVKD. CDR3 loop: CATSKQGMFYEQYF. The CDR3 coding sequence is TGTGCCACCAGTAAACAGGGGATGTTCTACGAGCAGTACTTC.

The chain uses TRBV30 and TRBJ2-3; D is unclear. The germline V gene encodes CDR1 GTSNPN and CDR2 SVGIG (reference sequence). CDR3 length: 11 residues. V dropped 0 bases and J dropped 5 bases, with 3 bases sitting between them. CDR3 in amino acids: CAWSVVDTQYF. The CDR3 DNA sequence: TGTGCCTGGAGTGTCGTAGATACGCAGTATTTT.

The chain carries TRBV28 and TRBJ2-6; D is perhaps TRBD1 (6 bases). The CDR3 sequence is 16 residues long. Germline V gene lookup returns CDR1 MDHEN and CDR2 SYDVKM. The V and J ends lost 8 bases and 1 base respectively, with 15 bases between them. In nucleotides, the CDR3 is TGTGCCAGCCGGGGACATTTACCTTCTGGGGCCAACGTCCTGACTTTC. Translated: CASRGHLPSGANVLTF.

This clone was counted a few times. The rearrangement joins TRBV30 to TRBJ1-2, with D possibly matching TRBD1 (5 bases). CDR3 length: 13 amino acids. Germline lookup yields CDR1 GTSNPN and CDR2 SVGIG (reference sequence). V gave up 3 bases and J gave up 3 bases, with 11 bases separating them. The CDR3 nucleotides are TGTGCCTGGAGGGGCTTGGGGCACTATGGCTACACCTTC. Translating gives CAWRGLGHYGYTF.

This clone was detected only once. The J gene is TRBJ2-5, the V gene TRBV12-1; the DNA was not used to check the table's D call, TRBD1. TRBV12-1 is termed a pseudogene. This CDR3 is built from 17 residues. Here the CDR3 DNA reads TGTGCCAGCTCCCGGGGGGGGACAGGGGGCCTCCAAGAGACCCAGTACTTC. The encoded protein is CASSRGGTGGLQETQYF.

The V gene is TRBV5-1, the J gene TRBJ2-7; D gene ambiguous. Per the germline V gene, CDR1 is SGHRS and CDR2 is YFSETQ. The CDR3 totals 14 residues. The ends were cut back, 2 bases at V and 1 base at J, with 10 bases in the middle. DNA of the CDR3: TGCGCCAGCAGCTTATTTGCAGATTCCTACGAGCAGTACTTC. Translating gives CASSLFADSYEQYF.

V usage is TRBV9 and J usage is TRBJ2-6, with D perhaps TRBD1 (5 bases). In germline, CDR1 is SGDLS, CDR2 YYNGEE. The CDR3 covers 18 residues. Trimming removed 1 base from V and 1 base from J, with 15 bases in between. The CDR3 is CASSVPGFPLSGANVLTF. In nucleotides, the CDR3 is TGTGCCAGCAGCGTACCAGGGTTCCCATTGTCTGGGGCCAACGTCCTGACTTTC.

This chain links TRBV28 with TRBJ1-5, with 9 positions matching TRBD1. V was clipped by 6 bases and J by 4 bases; unmatched bases: 7. Germline values: CDR1 MDHEN, CDR2 SYDVKM. CDR3 size: 15 residues. This CDR3 reads CASRPGTGRNQPQHF. The CDR3 DNA reads as TGTGCCAGCAGGCCCGGGACAGGGCGAAATCAGCCCCAGCATTTT.

The gene calls are TRBV9 and TRBJ1-6; D call uncertain. This CDR3 is 14 amino acids long. The germline V gene encodes CDR1 SGDLS and CDR2 YYNGEE. V gave up 0 bases and J gave up 6 bases, with 7 bases separating them. CDR3 in DNA: TGTGCCAGCAGCGTAGCTACCGGTAATTCACCCCTCCACTTT. Amino acids: CASSVATGNSPLHF.

V gene TRBV7-9 combines with J gene TRBJ2-7; weak D call: TRBD1 (6 bases). The V gene's germline CDR1 is SEHNR and CDR2 FQNEAQ (reference sequence). The CDR3 contains 19 residues. Trimming took off 5 bases at V and 5 bases at J, with 31 bases between the two ends. The chain's CDR3 is CASSPHPGTKGVGYHEQYF. The DNA of the CDR3 is TGTGCCAGCAGCCCGCACCCCGGGACAAAGGGGGTCGGGTACCACGAGCAGTACTTC.